This TCR beta chain was captured in a study of CD8 T cells in ankylosing spondylitis. Whole-study findings and limits: Enrichment of disease-linked clones was reportedly significant in matched ankylosing spondylitis synovial fluid. A motif in TCR beta, a set of several highly homologous variants, appeared characteristic of ankylosing spondylitis blood. Earlier work had already found some motif variants in reactive arthritis synovial fluid and blood.

With molecular barcodes, quantitative 5'-RACE was used to make the TCR beta libraries. TCRdb used MiXCR to reprocess the 5' RACE reads, holding one entry per CDR3 protein. The data hold approximately 300,000 distinct CDR3 sequences, with 6.5% to 10% observed a single time. Between the trimmed V and J ends, which lost 1 base and 13 bases, there was a span of 14 bases. The CDR3 has 13 residues. Germline V gives CDR1 SGHTA, CDR2 FQGNSA. This clonotype was counted between two and nine times. Its antigen remains unidentified. This receptor was identified in a male donor with ankylosing spondylitis. V is TRBV7-2 and J is TRBJ2-1; D remains unclear. The sequenced material came from blood, either unsorted or a sorted T cell fraction (not recorded which). Here the CDR3 DNA reads TGTGCCAGCAGCTTAGGTCGCCTCAGATCTCAGTTCTTC. It is translated as CASSLGRLRSQFF.